These T cell receptor beta chains were read from a single sample in a study of T cell responses to AZD1222 COVID-19 vaccine. This table comes from immunoSEQ multiplex PCR, and its TCRdb copy is limited to in-frame clones, with some not included. The sample gives over 120,000 clones, approximately 90% of which show up once; 1.5% to 2% is in the top ten. The sample consisted of peripheral blood, taken on day 0 of AZD1222 vaccination. Receptors were obtained from an adult in good health. Each CDR3 is given without its conserved first and last residue. Fields, in order: V gene, CDR3 protein.

TRBV10-1,ASSEEGKAF
TRBV14,ASSQEGLPPQNEQY
TRBV24-1,ATSDFSGLGTQY
TRBV9,ASSVPYWDRADTGELF
TRBV19,ASKGFSINQPQH
TRBV21-1,ASSKGSGLH
TRBV11-1,ASSLSSEAF
TRBV19,ASRSTGGNSPLH
TRBV5-3,ARKRLNSNQPQH
TRBV2,ASKQGYRDHYYTDTQY
TRBV3-1/TRBV3-2,ASSQTRLRDSPLH
TRBV28,ASSPWGGAGEAGNEQF
TRBV7-9,ASTPLGGNYGYT
TRBV7-9,ASSEEGEQY
TRBV7-9,ASSLNHDNQPQH
TRBV4-1,ASSQDEGVFNYGYT
TRBV19,ASTGSTEAF
TRBV19,ASSIQHIRTDTQY
TRBV2,ASRGRDYGYT
TRBV7-9,ASNNRGGAAYEQY
TRBV15,ATSRGDKPSYEQY
TRBV7-9,ASSVGTGGDGYT
TRBV19,ASSIWQSGNQPQH
TRBV5-4,ASSFVPLRDSSA
TRBV6-6,ASSYSIQTQY
TRBV5-4,ASSSTGTRIVTGELF
TRBV21-1,ASTGHGGPGHGVFYF
TRBV6-1,ASSEAQGSGNQPQH
TRBV30,AWSAGLAVTNEQF
TRBV30,AWGIRGPNSPLH
TRBV7-6,ASSSPYETKTQY
TRBV4-1,ASSQDPAEQRPGEQY
TRBV12-3/TRBV12-4,ASSLPGGYGYT
TRBV9,ASSVGDRVSNEKLF
TRBV12-3/TRBV12-4,ASTLARHEQY
TRBV24-1,ATSDPCGQANTEAF
TRBV2,ASSGVGQDTEAF
TRBV6-5,ASSYGEGGDQPQH
TRBV6-2/TRBV6-3,ASSPGTMNTEAF